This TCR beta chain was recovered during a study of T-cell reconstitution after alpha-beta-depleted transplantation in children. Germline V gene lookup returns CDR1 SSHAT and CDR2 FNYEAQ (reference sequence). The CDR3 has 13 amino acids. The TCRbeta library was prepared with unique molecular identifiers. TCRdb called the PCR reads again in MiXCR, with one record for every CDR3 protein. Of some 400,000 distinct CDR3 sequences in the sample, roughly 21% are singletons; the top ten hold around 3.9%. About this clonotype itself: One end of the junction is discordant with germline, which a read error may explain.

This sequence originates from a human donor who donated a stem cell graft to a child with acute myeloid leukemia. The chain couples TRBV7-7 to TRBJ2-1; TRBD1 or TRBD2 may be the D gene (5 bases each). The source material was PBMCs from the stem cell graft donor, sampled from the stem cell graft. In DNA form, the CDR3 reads TGTGCTAGCAGCTTAGCTGAGGGGTATGAGCAGTTCTTC. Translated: CASSLAEGYEQFF.